These 12 T cell receptor beta chains share one sample of origin, sequenced in a study of blood T cell repertoires in COVID-19. Libraries were prepared by immunoSEQ multiplex PCR; TCRdb keeps only in-frame clonotypes and omits some of them. The sample holds 70,000 or so clones; 88% are singletons and the top ten take more than 1.1%. The sample was peripheral blood. The source of these receptors is a human donor in a cohort sampled during active COVID-19.

V is TRBV5-1 and J is TRBJ2-1; TRBD2 matches 7 bases. This CDR3 has 15 residues. Germline lookup yields CDR1 SGHRS and CDR2 YFSETQ. With 3 bases clipped from V and 0 bases from J, the junction kept 3 bases outside the gene matches. The CDR3 loop reads CASSSAGDSYNEQFF. For the CDR3, the DNA is TGCGCCAGCAGCTCGGCGGGGGACTCCTACAATGAGCAGTTCTTC.

V usage is TRBV27 and J usage is TRBJ2-3; D perhaps matches TRBD1 (5 bases). Per germline, CDR1 MNHEY and CDR2 SMNVEV (reference sequence). Trimming removed 4 bases from V and 2 bases from J, with 13 bases in between. This CDR3 region has 15 residues. CDR3 sequence (DNA): TGTGCCAGCAGTTCCCTCCGACAGAACACAGATACGCAGTATTTT. As protein: CASSSLRQNTDTQYF.

This chain connects TRBV6-5 to TRBJ1-2, with 7 bases matching TRBD1. In germline, CDR1 is MNHEY, CDR2 SVGAGI. The V and J ends lost 4 bases and 4 bases, in that order; junction bases with no gene match: 3. This CDR3 comprises 13 residues. Here the CDR3 DNA reads TGTGCCAGCAGTTTGGACAGGACCTATGGCTACACCTTC. Translating it yields CASSLDRTYGYTF.

The V and J genes are TRBV19 and TRBJ2-2; D perhaps matches TRBD1 (6 bases). Germline V gives CDR1 LNHDA, CDR2 SQIVND (reference sequence). Trimming pared 1 base from V and 6 bases from J, leaving 21 bases between. CDR3 size: 18 residues. CDR3 protein: CASSIAVRGQLSPGELFF. CDR3 coding DNA: TGTGCCAGTAGTATAGCCGTCCGAGGACAGTTAAGCCCCGGGGAGCTGTTTTTT. Combining the CDR3 with reference TRBV19 and TRBJ2-2 gives the whole variable domain DGGITQSPKYLFRKEGQNVTLSCEQNLNHDAMYWYRQDPGQGLRLIYYSQIVNDFQKGDIAEGYSVSREKKESFPLTVTSAQKNPTAFYLCASSIAVRGQLSPGELFFGEGSRLTVL.

This clone showed up just a few times. The rearrangement joins TRBV6-6 to TRBJ1-2; 8 bases fit TRBD1. In germline, CDR1 is MNHNY, CDR2 SVGAGI (reference sequence). V lost 4 bases, J lost 4 bases, and 5 bases stayed unmatched. The CDR3 totals 14 residues. The CDR3 nucleotides are TGTGCCAGCAGTTTCGACAGGGGTCCCTATGGCTACACCTTC. The encoded protein is CASSFDRGPYGYTF.

This chain uses TRBV9 with TRBJ2-5, with D hard to call. V gave up 0 bases and J gave up 1 base, with 4 bases separating them. The CDR3 loop spans 13 amino acids. Germline CDR1 and CDR2: SGDLS and YYNGEE. The CDR3 is CASSVDLQETQYF. For the CDR3, the DNA is TGTGCCAGCAGCGTAGATCTCCAAGAGACCCAGTACTTC.

The gene calls are TRBV28 and TRBJ2-1; 7 bases align to TRBD2. Looked up from germline, CDR1 is MDHEN and CDR2 is SYDVKM. CDR3 length: 15 amino acids. Trimming cost V 6 bases and J 4 bases; bases outside gene matches: 9. This CDR3 reads CASSAAIAGYNEQFF. In DNA, the CDR3 is TGTGCCAGCAGCGCGGCAATAGCGGGTTACAATGAGCAGTTCTTC.

This chain connects TRBV6-1 to TRBJ2-7; 7 nucleotides match TRBD1. The germline V gene encodes CDR1 MNHNS and CDR2 SASEGT. CDR3 size: 15 residues. The ends lost 0 bases at V and 3 bases at J; junction bases unmatched: 5. CDR3 protein: CASSEAWGQYYEQYV. CDR3 in DNA: TGTGCCAGCAGTGAAGCTTGGGGACAGTACTACGAGCAGTACGTC.

The V gene is TRBV12-3 or TRBV12-4, the J gene TRBJ1-2, with 7 bases lining up with TRBD1. V lost 6 bases and J lost 7; bases outside the gene matches: 5. The length of the CDR3 is 12 residues. The CDR3 nucleotides read TGTGCCAGCAGCCGGGACAGATTTGGCTACACCTTC. Encoded protein: CASSRDRFGYTF.

This chain joins TRBV27 and TRBJ2-1, with 9 bases that match TRBD2. Unmatched junction bases numbered 9, after V lost 5 bases and J lost 7 bases. The CDR3 has 15 residues. In germline, CDR1 is MNHEY, CDR2 SMNVEV (reference sequence). The CDR3 region is CASSPWSSGINEQFF. CDR3 nucleotides: TGTGCCAGCAGTCCTTGGTCTAGCGGGATAAATGAGCAGTTCTTC.

The chain has TRBV10-3 and TRBJ1-2, with D perhaps TRBD1 (5 bases). There are 13 residues in the CDR3. Germline CDR1 is ENHRY and CDR2 is SYGVKD. V lost 3 bases and J lost 7, with 12 bases in between. This CDR3 is CAISDLAGSGYTF. The CDR3 DNA sequence: TGTGCCATCAGTGACTTGGCAGGGTCTGGCTACACCTTC.

The chain carries TRBV6-5 and TRBJ2-3; D gene unclear. From germline, CDR1 is MNHEY and CDR2 SVGAGI. The CDR3 contains 13 residues. Deletions cut 6 bases from V and 0 bases from J, with 7 bases between. The CDR3: CASRLTSTDTQYF. The CDR3 nucleotides read TGTGCCAGCAGACTGACTAGCACAGATACGCAGTATTTT.